Each of the 32 T cell receptor beta chains below was sequenced from the same sample in a study of blood T cell repertoires in COVID-19. Sequenced by immunoSEQ multiplex PCR; TCRdb stores in-frame clones only, minus some. Here the sample spans just over 300,000 clones, about nine tenths being singletons. The sequenced sample was peripheral blood. Every receptor here comes from a man younger than 35 with active or convalescent COVID-19.

The count of this clone is one. The chain has TRBV28 and TRBJ1-3, with 12 bases fitting TRBD1. The V gene's germline CDR1 is MDHEN and CDR2 SYDVKM. V lost 7 bases, J lost 3 bases, and 7 bases stayed unmatched. CDR3 length equals 16 residues. CDR3 nucleotides: TGTGCCAGCACCTTGGGGACAGGGGGCATTGGAAACACCATATATTTT. Its translation: CASTLGTGGIGNTIYF.

DNA for the CDR3: TGTGCCAGCAGCTTAGCACGGGGGGTTGGAGAGACCCAGTACTTC. It yields the protein CASSLARGVGETQYF. The V call is TRBV7-6, the J call TRBJ2-5, with 7 positions matching TRBD2. In germline, CDR1 is SGHVS, CDR2 FNYEAQ. Trimming at V came to 0 bases and at J to 4 bases, leaving 5 bases not matched to a gene. The CDR3 length is 15 residues. Complete variable domain (other parts from reference TRBV7-6 and TRBJ2-5): GAGVSQSPRYKVTKRGQDVALRCDPISGHVSLYWYRQALGQGPEFLTYFNYEAQQDKSGLPNDRFSAERPEGSISTLTIQRTEQRDSAMYRCASSLARGVGETQYFGPGTRLLVL.

The chain carries TRBV2 and TRBJ2-2; no clear D gene. CDR1 is SNHLY, CDR2 FYNNEI, per germline. This CDR3 has 11 residues. Trimming took off 4 bases at V and 7 bases at J, with 4 bases between the two ends. CDR3 loop: CASSGVGELFF. In DNA, the CDR3 is TGTGCCAGCAGTGGCGTCGGGGAGCTGTTTTTT.

The chain carries TRBV27 and TRBJ2-1, with TRBD1 matching 12 bases. V was clipped by 4 bases and J by 1 base; unmatched bases: 8. There are 18 residues in the CDR3. Germline CDR1 reads MNHEY; CDR2 reads SMNVEV (reference sequence). The CDR3 DNA reads TGTGCCAGCAGTTCTCGGGACAGGGGGCATGTTTCCTACAATGAGCAGTTCTTC. Translated: CASSSRDRGHVSYNEQFF.

The CDR3 coding sequence is TGTGCAGTAAAGCGGGATACGCAGTATTTT. This codes for CAVKRDTQYF. The chain is built from TRBV5-6 and TRBJ2-3, with D perhaps matching TRBD2 (5 bases). The CDR3 covers 10 residues. Germline V gives CDR1 SGHDT, CDR2 YYEEEE.

The rearrangement joins TRBV25-1 to TRBJ2-2; D might be TRBD2 (6 bases). This CDR3 spans 15 amino acids. V lost 2 bases, J lost 6 bases, and 13 bases lay in between. Germline V gene lookup returns CDR1 MGHDK and CDR2 SYGVNS. The CDR3 bases are TGTGCCAGCAGTGAACCCAAGACTAGTTCCGGGGAGCTGTTTTTT. It is translated as CASSEPKTSSGELFF. The full variable domain, its missing parts supplied by reference TRBV25-1 and TRBJ2-2, is EADIYQTPRYLVIGTGKKITLECSQTMGHDKMYWYQQDPGMELHLIHYSYGVNSTEKGDLSSESTVSRIRTEHFPLTLESARPSHTSQYLCASSEPKTSSGELFFGEGSRLTVL.

This chain uses TRBV5-5 with TRBJ1-1; D possibly corresponds to TRBD1 (5 bases). The CDR3 extends over 14 amino acids. CDR1 is SGHKS, CDR2 YYEKEE, per germline (reference sequence). Trimming cost V 4 bases and J 5 bases, with 15 bases left between them. The CDR3 here is CASSPPGGLTEAFF. As DNA, the CDR3 is TGTGCCAGCAGCCCCCCGGGGGGTTTGACTGAAGCTTTCTTT.

The chain joins TRBV5-4 to TRBJ1-1; the D gene is possibly TRBD1 (5 bases). V was clipped by 2 bases and J by 5 bases, with 10 bases between them. The CDR3 loop spans 13 amino acids. Germline lookup yields CDR1 SGHNT and CDR2 YYREEE (reference sequence). CDR3 sequence (DNA): TGTGCCAGCAGCTTTCGGGGGAAGACTGAAGCTTTCTTT. Protein sequence: CASSFRGKTEAFF.

In this sample, this clone turned up a few times. The chain has TRBV27 and TRBJ2-7, with a possible D match to TRBD1 (6 bases). This CDR3 region has 14 residues. Trimming removed 6 bases at V and 2 bases at J, with 14 bases between. Per germline, CDR1 MNHEY and CDR2 SMNVEV (reference sequence). The CDR3 loop is CASRPGQSTYEQYF. CDR3 bases: TGTGCCAGCAGACCGGGACAAAGTACCTACGAGCAGTACTTC.

The gene calls are TRBV6-5 and TRBJ1-6; 9 bases agree with TRBD1. V lost 6 bases to trimming and J lost 8 bases; unmatched junction nucleotides: 8. The CDR3 is made up of 15 amino acids. Germline V gene sequence: CDR1 MNHEY, CDR2 SVGAGI. The CDR3 DNA reads TGTGCCAGCAGCAACCTGCGGACAGGGGATTCACCCCTCCACTTT. The encoded protein is CASSNLRTGDSPLHF.

This chain joins TRBV28 and TRBJ1-1; 12 bases align to TRBD1. CDR1 and CDR2 (germline): MDHEN, SYDVKM. J lost 10 bases, V lost 7 bases, and 10 bases had no gene match. There are 14 residues in the CDR3. CDR3 residues: CASITGTGGIVAFF. Here the CDR3 DNA reads TGTGCCAGCATTACCGGGACAGGGGGCATCGTAGCTTTCTTT.

The V and J genes are TRBV19 and TRBJ1-6; 8 bases match TRBD1. This CDR3 has 13 residues. Germline-derived CDR1 and CDR2 are LNHDA and SQIVND (reference sequence). Trimming at V came to 10 bases and at J to 6 bases, leaving 5 bases not matched to a gene. For the CDR3, the DNA is TGTGCCACCCGGGGACAGGTTAATTCACCCCTCCACTTT. This sequence encodes CATRGQVNSPLHF.

In DNA form, the CDR3 reads TGCGCCAGCAGCCAAGAAACAGCGGGGGGGAACACAGATACGCAGTATTTT. Its protein product is CASSQETAGGNTDTQYF. This chain joins TRBV4-1 and TRBJ2-3, with 10 bases lining up with TRBD2. Losses at the gene ends were 0 bases for V and 2 bases for J; bases not matched to a gene: 5. Germline CDR1 MGHRA, CDR2 YSYEKL. CDR3 length equals 17 residues.

This rearrangement joins TRBV9 to TRBJ2-2, with D possibly matching TRBD2 (6 bases). V was clipped by 2 bases and J by 2 bases, with 16 bases between them. Germline V gene sequence: CDR1 SGDLS, CDR2 YYNGEE. This CDR3 has 17 residues. The CDR3 protein is CASSVASGTYNTGELFF. The CDR3 DNA reads TGTGCCAGCAGCGTCGCCTCCGGGACTTACAACACCGGGGAGCTGTTTTTT.

This chain connects TRBV15 to TRBJ2-7; no definite D call. Germline V lookup: CDR1 LNHNV, CDR2 YYDKDF (reference sequence). The CDR3 is 15 residues long. The ends were cut back, 0 bases at V and 2 bases at J, with 11 bases in the middle. The CDR3 loop reads CATSRDFGRTYEQYF. The CDR3 nucleotides read TGTGCCACCAGCAGAGATTTTGGCCGAACCTACGAGCAGTACTTC.

The CDR3 spells CASSHRVVNTEAFF. CDR3 nucleotides: TGTGCCAGCAGTCATCGAGTGGTGAACACTGAAGCTTTCTTT. The chain has TRBV6-5 and TRBJ1-1; D unclear. CDR1 MNHEY and CDR2 SVGAGI come from the germline V gene. The CDR3 runs 14 residues. The V end was cut by 5 bases, the J end by 0 bases, with 10 bases between.

The chain has TRBV7-8 and TRBJ2-3; 8 bases align to TRBD1. The CDR3 consists of 16 residues. Germline CDR1 and CDR2: SGHVS and FQNEAQ. V dropped 5 bases and J dropped 3; count of bases not matched to a gene: 10. Here the CDR3 DNA reads TGTGCCAGCAGCCTCCGACAGGGGCTGTGGACAGATACGCAGTATTTT. Translated, it gives CASSLRQGLWTDTQYF.

This chain uses TRBV3-1 (or the pseudogene TRBV3-2) with TRBJ2-4; tentatively, D is TRBD1 (5 bases). V was clipped by 4 bases and J by 1 base, with 17 bases between them. The CDR3 runs 17 residues. Germline-derived CDR1 and CDR2 are LGHDT and YNNKEL (reference sequence). Here the CDR3 DNA reads TGTGCCAGCAGCCGGGGCCCGGCCCTAGAGGCCAAAAACATTCAGTACTTC. Protein: CASSRGPALEAKNIQYF.

For this clone: One junction end does not reproduce the germline sequence, and a read error may be involved. This chain joins TRBV28 and TRBJ2-2; 13 positions match TRBD2. The length of the CDR3 is 14 residues. From germline, CDR1 is MDHEN and CDR2 SYDVKM. CDR3 loop: CAGRTSGSSGELFF. The CDR3 DNA is TGTGCCGGCAGGACTAGCGGGAGTTCCGGGGAGCTGTTTTTT.

The V call is TRBV19, the J call TRBJ2-7, with 9 bases matching TRBD1. Unmatched junction bases numbered 7, after V lost 4 bases and J lost 0 bases. The germline CDR1 and CDR2 sequences are LNHDA and SQIVND (reference sequence). The CDR3 length is 16 residues. The CDR3 is CASSSRTGVNSYEQYF. DNA of the CDR3: TGTGCCAGTAGTAGCAGGACAGGGGTGAACTCCTACGAGCAGTACTTC.

The chain combines TRBV29-1 with TRBJ2-5, with 7 bases lining up with TRBD2. The CDR3 spans 14 residues. With V trimmed by 6 bases and J by 5 bases, 12 bases remained unmatched. CDR1 SQVTM and CDR2 ANQGSEA come from the germline V gene. CDR3 sequence (DNA): TGCAGCGTACGACCGGGACTACGATGGGAGACCCAGTACTTC. As protein: CSVRPGLRWETQYF.

The chain is built from TRBV11-2 and TRBJ2-1, with 13 positions matching TRBD2. V lost 5 bases to trimming and J lost 3 bases; unmatched junction nucleotides: 4. The germline gives CDR1 SGHAT, CDR2 FQNNGV. The CDR3 spans 16 residues. The CDR3 DNA sequence: TGTGCCAGCAGCGGTAGACTAGCGGGAGGCTACAATGAGCAGTTCTTC. Protein sequence: CASSGRLAGGYNEQFF.

This chain's CDR3 is CASSEILSRLSSYEQYF. For the CDR3, the DNA is TGTGCCAGCAGTGAAATTCTGTCTCGACTGAGCTCCTACGAGCAGTACTTC. The rearrangement links TRBV2 to TRBJ2-7; D is undetermined. Germline V lookup: CDR1 SNHLY, CDR2 FYNNEI. This CDR3 contains 17 residues. V lost 2 bases to trimming and J lost 0 bases, with 17 bases between them.

The rearrangement joins TRBV5-1 to TRBJ2-7; the D gene is possibly TRBD1 (6 bases). The CDR3 has 14 residues. The V end was cut by 8 bases, the J end by 2 bases, with 17 bases between. The V gene's germline CDR1 is SGHRS and CDR2 YFSETQ. In DNA form, the CDR3 reads TGCGCCAGGGGAGACAGGTCCTATCCCTACGAGCAGTACTTC. This gives the protein CARGDRSYPYEQYF.

The chain has TRBV10-3 and TRBJ1-1, with D perhaps TRBD1 (5 bases). V was cut by 0 bases and J by 3 bases, with 8 bases left in between. Germline V gene sequence: CDR1 ENHRY, CDR2 SYGVKD. CDR3 size: 14 residues. This CDR3 reads CAISESWGDTEAFF. CDR3 nucleotide sequence: TGTGCCATCAGTGAGTCGTGGGGGGACACTGAAGCTTTCTTT.

The V gene is TRBV6-6, the J gene TRBJ2-5, with 9 bases fitting TRBD2. CDR3 length: 15 amino acids. Trimming removed 6 bases from V and 3 bases from J; junction bases left unmatched: 8. Germline V lookup: CDR1 MNHNY, CDR2 SVGAGI (reference sequence). CDR3 sequence: CASRDSVAGEETQYF. For the CDR3, the DNA is TGTGCCAGCAGGGATTCCGTAGCGGGGGAAGAGACCCAGTACTTC.

This CDR3 is CASSMWLGQGAVYGNQPQHF. CDR3 coding DNA: TGTGCCAGTAGTATGTGGCTAGGGCAGGGGGCGGTGTATGGCAATCAGCCCCAGCATTTT. The chain combines TRBV19 with TRBJ1-5; 8 positions agree with TRBD1. Trimming removed 3 bases from V and 2 bases from J; junction bases left unmatched: 18. CDR1 and CDR2 (germline): LNHDA, SQIVND (reference sequence). This CDR3 spans 20 amino acids.

Written as DNA, the CDR3 is TGCGCCAGCAGTGCGCGAGGCCAAGAGACCCAGTACTTC. It yields the protein CASSARGQETQYF. The V and J genes are TRBV10-2 and TRBJ2-5; D is undetermined. There are 13 residues in the CDR3. The germline V gene has CDR1 WSHSY and CDR2 SAAADI. Trimming cost V 4 bases and J 1 base, with 7 bases left between them.

The chain couples TRBV27 to TRBJ2-1, with TRBD2 matching 13 bases. The CDR3 consists of 17 residues. CDR1 is MNHEY and CDR2 is SMNVEV in the germline V gene (reference sequence). The V and J ends lost 5 bases and 7 bases, in that order; junction bases with no gene match: 11. For the CDR3, the DNA is TGTGCCAGCAGTCCTCGACTAGCGGGGGGTAGGGGGAATGAGCAGTTCTTC. It is translated as CASSPRLAGGRGNEQFF.

The chain combines TRBV27 with TRBJ1-1, with D perhaps TRBD1 (5 bases). V lost 0 bases and J 8 bases, leaving 13 bases between the germline ends. CDR3 size: 14 residues. The germline V gene has CDR1 MNHEY and CDR2 SMNVEV (reference sequence). The CDR3 here is CASSLSPTGFEAFF. For the CDR3, the DNA is TGTGCCAGCAGTTTATCCCCTACAGGATTCGAAGCTTTCTTT.

The rearrangement uses TRBV6-1 and TRBJ1-5; TRBD1 aligns across 7 bases. The CDR3 runs to 14 residues. The germline V gene has CDR1 MNHNS and CDR2 SASEGT. V gave up 3 bases and J gave up 7 bases; unmatched junction bases: 6. CDR3 in DNA: TGTGCCAGCAGTGAGGGACAGATGTTACAGCCCCAGCATTTT. Amino acids: CASSEGQMLQPQHF.

The chain has TRBV28 and TRBJ2-7; D is unclear. Trimming removed 1 base from V and 3 bases from J, with 7 bases in between. CDR1 is MDHEN and CDR2 is SYDVKM in the germline V gene. The CDR3 length is 13 residues. In nucleotides, the CDR3 is TGTGCCAGCAGTTTATTCAGGATCTACGAGCAGTACTTC. It codes for CASSLFRIYEQYF.